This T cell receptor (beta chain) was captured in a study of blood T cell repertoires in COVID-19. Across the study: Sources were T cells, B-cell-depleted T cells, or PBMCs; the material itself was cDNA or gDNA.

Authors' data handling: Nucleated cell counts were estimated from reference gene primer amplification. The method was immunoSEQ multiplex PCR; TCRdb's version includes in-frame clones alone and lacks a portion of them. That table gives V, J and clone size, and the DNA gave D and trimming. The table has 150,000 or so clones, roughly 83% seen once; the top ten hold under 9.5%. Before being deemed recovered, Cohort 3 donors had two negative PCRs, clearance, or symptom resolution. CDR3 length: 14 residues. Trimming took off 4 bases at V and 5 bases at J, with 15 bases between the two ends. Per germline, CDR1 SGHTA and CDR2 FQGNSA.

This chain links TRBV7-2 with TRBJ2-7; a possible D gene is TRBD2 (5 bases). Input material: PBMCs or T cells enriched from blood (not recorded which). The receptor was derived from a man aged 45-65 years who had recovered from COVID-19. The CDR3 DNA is TGTGCCAGCAGCTGGGGTGAGGGCGCCCACGAGCAGTACTTC. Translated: CASSWGEGAHEQYF.